This T cell receptor (beta chain) comes out of a study of Ad26.COV2.S vaccination and SARS-CoV-2 variants. Overall study context: Ad26.COV2.S, an intramuscular injection, was given once or twice 56 days apart.

The sample's treatment: around 19 received Ad26.COV2.S at low or high dose, single or two shots; 5 received placebo; per-sample allocation not given. The samples were gathered on day 63 after the first injection of vaccine or placebo. From germline, CDR1 is LNHDA and CDR2 SQIVND (reference sequence). V lost 10 bases and J lost 0; bases outside the gene matches: 11. The CDR3 totals 15 residues. Sequencing used immunoSEQ multiplex PCR; TCRdb keeps in-frame clones, though not all of them. The top ten clones hold approximately 5.9% of a sample with around 300,000 clones, 88% of them seen once. V is TRBV19 and J is TRBJ1-2; 7 bases map to TRBD1. Sequencing was performed on peripheral blood, taken in a trial of Ad26.COV2.S vaccine versus placebo. The sequence came from a person between 18 and 65 years old who received the Ad26.COV2.S COVID-19 vaccine or a placebo. The CDR3 DNA reads as TGTGCCACCTACCCCGCGGGACAGCCTAACTATGGCTACACCTTC. It codes for CATYPAGQPNYGYTF.